This TCR beta chain originates from a study of shared clonotypes between healthy human individuals. Study outcomes and limitations: Sequencing depth was a factor that was expected to affect clonotype sharing among donors.

Points on this clone: The antigen is undetermined.

The V gene's germline CDR1 is SGHVS and CDR2 FNYEAQ. The V end lost 2 bases, the J end lost 8 bases, and 12 bases lay between the germline ends. The CDR3 spans 13 residues. Naive CD8 cells comprised CD45RO-negative, CCR7-positively selected cells, excluding terminally differentiated effector memory CD45RA+ cells. Across several immunoSEQ plates, the genomic DNA of each subset was split evenly. Data came from immunoSEQ multiplex PCR; TCRdb stores just in-frame clones and leaves some out. Seen here are millions of clones, over 85% observed once, and the top ten hold about 1.1%. The origin of this receptor is a man aged 18-30 years in good health. Sequenced input: naive CD8+ T cells sorted from blood. The chain combines TRBV7-6 with TRBJ1-2; D ambiguous. In DNA, the CDR3 is TGTGCCAGCAGCTTAACAATAAGCGAGGGCTACACCTTC. It encodes CASSLTISEGYTF.